These 17 T cell receptor beta chains were all obtained from the same sample, sequenced in a study of blood T cell repertoires in COVID-19. Using immunoSEQ multiplex PCR, the repertoire was profiled, and TCRdb retains in-frame clones only, with some absent. Of roughly 160,000 clones detected, around 83% appear once; the ten largest clones hold 15% to 20%. Sequencing was performed on peripheral blood. These receptors originate from a woman in her seventies who had recovered from COVID-19.

V usage is TRBV29-1 and J usage is TRBJ1-6; D is perhaps TRBD1 (5 bases). Trimming removed 5 bases from V and 5 bases from J, with 16 bases in between. The CDR3 is 15 residues long. Germline assignment: CDR1 SQVTM and CDR2 ANQGSEA. The CDR3 sequence: CSVRLGGVDNSPLHF. The CDR3, as DNA: TGCAGCGTTCGCTTGGGGGGTGTGGATAATTCACCCCTCCACTTT.

About this clone: One junction end does not reproduce the germline sequence, and a read error may be involved. The rearrangement joins TRBV30 to TRBJ1-2, with 9 bases that match TRBD1. Germline V gene lookup returns CDR1 GTSNPN and CDR2 SVGIG (reference sequence). The CDR3 contains 11 residues. CDR3 in amino acids: CAWSVRDRALF. The CDR3, as DNA: TGTGCCTGGAGTGTACGGGACAGGGCCCTCTTC.

The chain is built from TRBV3-1 (or the pseudogene TRBV3-2) and TRBJ1-1, with D possibly matching TRBD1 (5 bases). The length of the CDR3 is 14 residues. Germline V gives CDR1 LGHDT, CDR2 YNNKEL (reference sequence). V was cut by 7 bases and J by 4 bases, with 16 bases left in between. This CDR3 is CASNQGQGVTEAFF. CDR3 nucleotide sequence: TGTGCCAGCAATCAGGGCCAAGGGGTCACTGAAGCTTTCTTT.

This rearrangement joins TRBV29-1 to TRBJ2-3; TRBD2 matches at 10 bases. CDR3 length: 16 residues. The V gene end was trimmed by 3 bases and the J gene end by 6 bases; junction bases not matched to a gene: 12. CDR1 and CDR2 (germline): SQVTM, ANQGSEA. The CDR3 is CSVEKSSGRFGDTQYF. In DNA, the CDR3 is TGCAGCGTTGAGAAGAGTAGCGGGAGGTTCGGGGATACGCAGTATTTT.

V gene TRBV12-3 or TRBV12-4 combines with J gene TRBJ2-1, with D possibly TRBD1 on 6 matching bases. The V and J ends lost 5 bases and 9 bases respectively, with 14 bases between them. This CDR3 comprises 13 residues. This CDR3 is CASSPGQILEQFF. The CDR3 coding sequence is TGTGCCAGCAGTCCCGGACAGATCCTTGAGCAGTTCTTC.

The chain has TRBV18 and TRBJ1-5, with a weak D call TRBD1 (6 bases). This CDR3 is 15 amino acids long. Germline V gene data show CDR1 as KGHSH and CDR2 as LQKENI. Trimming shortened V by 3 bases and J by 4 bases, and 13 bases separated the two germline ends. CDR3 bases: TGTGCCAGCTCACCCCAGGGGACACCGAATCAGCCCCAGCATTTT. Residues: CASSPQGTPNQPQHF.

The CDR3 region is CASRPGTGEGYTF. CDR3 nucleotide sequence: TGTGCCAGCAGACCCGGGACAGGGGAAGGCTACACCTTC. The chain has TRBV6-5 and TRBJ1-2; 10 bases are shared with TRBD1. The CDR3 has 13 amino acids. The germline V gene encodes CDR1 MNHEY and CDR2 SVGAGI. V shed 6 bases and J 8 bases; nucleotides not matched to a gene: 6.

V usage is TRBV28 and J usage is TRBJ2-5; TRBD2 is a possible D gene (6 bases). This CDR3 comprises 14 residues. The V gene's germline CDR1 is MDHEN and CDR2 SYDVKM. V shed 8 bases and J shed 5 bases, with 18 bases lying between them. DNA of the CDR3: TGTGCCAGCTACCCCCGGCGGGATGGGGAGACCCAGTACTTC. This encodes CASYPRRDGETQYF.

The chain employs TRBV27 and TRBJ2-7; D gene uncertain. The CDR3 runs to 13 residues. V was trimmed by 5 bases and J by 0 bases, leaving 8 bases between them. CDR1 and CDR2 (germline): MNHEY, SMNVEV (reference sequence). DNA for the CDR3: TGTGCCAGCAGTCCCGCGAGCTCCTACGAGCAGTACTTC. Its translation is CASSPASSYEQYF.

V is TRBV23-1 and J is TRBJ2-7, with TRBD1 identical over 8 bases. TRBV23-1 is noted as an ORF with a role that remains uncertain. V trimming: 6 bases; J trimming: 5 bases; junction bases outside the gene matches: 18. The CDR3 sequence is 17 residues long. The CDR3, as DNA: TGCGCCAGCAGCGCAATTAATACAGGGGGACCATCCAACGAGCAGTACTTC. Its protein is CASSAINTGGPSNEQYF.

This chain uses TRBV24-1 with TRBJ1-1; TRBD1 matches at 10 bases. Per the germline V gene, CDR1 is KGHDR and CDR2 is SFDVKD. The CDR3 length is 15 residues. The V gene end was trimmed by 8 bases and the J gene end by 3 bases; junction bases not matched to a gene: 8. CDR3 sequence reads: CATKGTGTGDTEAFF. The CDR3 DNA reads as TGTGCCACCAAAGGAACCGGGACAGGGGACACTGAAGCTTTCTTT.

The chain recombines TRBV3-1 (or the pseudogene TRBV3-2) with TRBJ2-5; D is unclear. The V gene's germline CDR1 is LGHDT and CDR2 YNNKEL (reference sequence). The CDR3 consists of 12 residues. V gave up 3 bases and J gave up 3 bases, with 5 bases separating them. The chain's CDR3 is CASSHVEETQYF. The CDR3 DNA reads TGTGCCAGCAGCCACGTAGAAGAGACCCAGTACTTC.

On this clone itself: The sample contains more than one DNA sequence encoding this CDR3. This rearrangement joins TRBV3-1 (or the pseudogene TRBV3-2) to TRBJ1-1, with D unresolved. CDR3 length: 13 residues. With 4 bases removed from V and 5 bases from J, the gap between germline ends came to 11 bases. CDR1 and CDR2 (germline): LGHDT, YNNKEL (reference sequence). In DNA form, the CDR3 reads TGTGCCAGCAGCCCAGGTGGGTGGACTGAAGCTTTCTTT. Protein: CASSPGGWTEAFF.

This rearrangement joins TRBV2 to TRBJ2-7, with 7 bases that match TRBD2. The trim removed 6 bases at V and 6 bases at J, leaving 8 bases unmatched. The CDR3 spans 13 residues. Germline V gives CDR1 SNHLY, CDR2 FYNNEI. The DNA of the CDR3 is TGTGCCAGCAGGGGCGGGAGAAGGGGCGAGCAGTACTTC. This translates into CASRGGRRGEQYF.

The rearrangement joins TRBV15 to TRBJ1-2, with 10 bases lining up with TRBD1. Trimming removed 5 bases from V and 5 bases from J; junction bases left unmatched: 8. Germline V gives CDR1 LNHNV, CDR2 YYDKDF (reference sequence). This CDR3 is 15 amino acids long. The CDR3 sequence is CATSLGGGQGYGYTF. CDR3 nucleotides: TGTGCCACCAGCCTTGGCGGGGGACAGGGGTATGGCTACACCTTC.

In this sample, this clone turned up once. The chain uses TRBV10-3 and TRBJ2-1; TRBD1 is a possible D gene (6 bases). Trimming cost V 2 bases and J 1 base, with 9 bases left between them. Germline V gene lookup returns CDR1 ENHRY and CDR2 SYGVKD. This CDR3 contains 15 residues. CDR3 nucleotide sequence: TGTGCCATCAGTGAGCCCACAGGGTCCTACAATGAGCAGTTCTTC. Protein product: CAISEPTGSYNEQFF.

This clone has only one observation. The V call is TRBV4-1, the J call TRBJ1-2, with D perhaps matching TRBD1 (5 bases). With 11 bases removed from V and 9 bases from J, the gap between germline ends came to 16 bases. The germline CDR1 and CDR2 sequences are MGHRA and YSYEKL. The CDR3 has 11 residues. CDR3 bases: TGCGCCTCCAGGGAAATCCGGTGCTACACCTTC. This sequence encodes CASREIRCYTF.